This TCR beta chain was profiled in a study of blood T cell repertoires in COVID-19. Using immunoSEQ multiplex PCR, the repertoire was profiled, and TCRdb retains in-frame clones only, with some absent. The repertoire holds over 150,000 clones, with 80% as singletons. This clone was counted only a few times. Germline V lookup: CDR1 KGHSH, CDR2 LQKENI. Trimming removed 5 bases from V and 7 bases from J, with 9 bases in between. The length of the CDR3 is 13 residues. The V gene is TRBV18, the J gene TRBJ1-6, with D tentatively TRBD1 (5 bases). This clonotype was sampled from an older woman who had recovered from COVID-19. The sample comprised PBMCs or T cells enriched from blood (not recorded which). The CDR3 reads CASSSQGNSPLHF. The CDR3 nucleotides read TGTGCCAGCTCAAGTCAGGGCAATTCACCCCTCCACTTT. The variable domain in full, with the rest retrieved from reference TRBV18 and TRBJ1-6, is NAGVMQNPRHLVRRRGQEARLRCSPMKGHSHVYWYRQLPEEGLKFMVYLQKENIIDESGMPKERFSAEFPKEGPSILRIQQVVRGDSAAYFCASSSQGNSPLHFGNGTRLTVT.